These T cell receptor beta chains were read from a single sample in a study of T cells expressing NK-cell markers. With the 5' RACE reads reprocessed, TCRdb shows one record per CDR3 protein and no DNA. In total, the table holds 500,000 to 700,000 distinct CDR3 sequences. The sample consisted of blood T cells: a sorted CD56 or NKG2C T cell subset, CD4+ or CD8+ T cells, or bulk PBMC T cells (not recorded which). The origin of the receptors is a man between 18 and 29 years old in good health. Both conserved end residues are part of each CDR3. The order of the fields is J gene, V gene, CDR3 protein.

>TRBJ1-2|TRBV11-2
CASSLDPGRTSYYGYTF
>TRBJ2-7|TRBV7-2
CASSLDASGRARNF
>TRBJ1-5|TRBV25-1
CASSESGGQPQHF
>TRBJ2-7|TRBV11-2
CASSSTGREQYF
>TRBJ1-5|TRBV12-3/TRBV12-4
CASRYDRTNQPQHF
>TRBJ2-4|TRBV13
CASSPIDLAKNIQYF
>TRBJ2-5|TRBV27
CASSSGQVRETQYF
>TRBJ2-7|TRBV16
CASSQALDRVLINEQYF
>TRBJ2-1|TRBV12-3/TRBV12-4
CASSRIQGFSYNEQFF
>TRBJ2-5|TRBV12-3/TRBV12-4
CASSLGLGETQYF